This record covers a single TCR beta chain. The target antigen is unknown. One end of the junction is discordant with germline, which a read error may explain. Diagnosis rested on symptoms, serum thyroxine and TRAb, thyroid ultrasound, and orbital computed tomography. The CDR3 is made up of 14 amino acids. CDR1 is SGDLS and CDR2 is YYNGEE in the germline V gene. The data were obtained in a study of T cells in Graves' hyperthyroidism and ophthalmopathy. Study outcomes and limitations: In the analysis, a 13 V-J model separated ophthalmopathy from stable hyperthyroidism. Most clonotypes expanded in thyroid above 0.001 were likewise present in blood.

Regions amplified from RNA transcripts were the TCR beta CDR3 regions. Researchers ran a first-round RT-PCR on the TCR CDR3 using the HTBI primer set. TCRdb recomputed calls from the multiplex PCR reads with MiXCR, one row per CDR3 protein. Here the sample spans about 270,000 distinct CDR3 sequences, 20% to 25% being singletons. Sequenced sample: blood. The chain couples TRBV9 to TRBJ2-5, with 7 bases lining up with TRBD1. This TCR derives from a young man with Graves' ophthalmopathy. The CDR3 spells CASSPDRAREAQYF. CDR3 sequence (DNA): TGTGCCAGCAGCCCAGACAGGGCCAGAGAGGCCCAGTACTTC.